This T cell receptor beta chain appears in the sequencing data of a study of control samples from healthy donors and cancer patients. This clone has a handful of counts. This table comes from immunoSEQ multiplex PCR, and its TCRdb copy is limited to in-frame clones, with some not included. The top ten clones hold just over 1.4% of a sample with fewer than 200,000 clones, around 90% of them seen once. Germline loops: CDR1 LGHDT, CDR2 YNNKEL (reference sequence). Between the trimmed V and J ends, which lost 7 bases and 8 bases, there was a span of 18 bases. This CDR3 is 15 amino acids long. V usage is TRBV3-1 (or the pseudogene TRBV3-2) and J usage is TRBJ1-6, with D perhaps TRBD1 (5 bases). What was sequenced was blood. The TCR originated in a woman aged 45 to 65 in good health. The CDR3 sequence is CASTPGSLQDSPLHF. Here the CDR3 DNA reads TGTGCCAGCACCCCAGGGTCTTTGCAGGATTCACCCCTCCACTTT.